Listed here is a single TCR beta chain. This specimen belongs to a study of shared clonotypes between healthy human individuals. Here immunoSEQ multiplex PCR was the method, and the copy in TCRdb shows in-frame clones only, minus some. The top ten clones hold roughly 1.7% of a sample with some 2.1 million clones, about 93% of them seen once. CD45RO-negative CD8 cells positively selected for CCR7 made up the naive population, which excluded terminally differentiated effector memory CD45RA+ cells. Sequencing was done on a sample of naive CD8+ T cells from PBMCs. The TCR comes from a man younger than 35 in good health. Some clones in this sample may be carry-over from other donors' samples.

The CDR3 sequence is CASSPTTSGSYNEQFF. The CDR3 DNA follows: TGCGCCAGCAGCCCGACTACTAGCGGGAGCTACAATGAGCAGTTCTTC. V is TRBV5-1 and J is TRBJ2-1; TRBD2 matches at 11 bases. Unmatched junction bases numbered 6, after V lost 4 bases and J lost 3 bases. This CDR3 spans 16 amino acids. Germline V gene sequence: CDR1 SGHRS, CDR2 YFSETQ.